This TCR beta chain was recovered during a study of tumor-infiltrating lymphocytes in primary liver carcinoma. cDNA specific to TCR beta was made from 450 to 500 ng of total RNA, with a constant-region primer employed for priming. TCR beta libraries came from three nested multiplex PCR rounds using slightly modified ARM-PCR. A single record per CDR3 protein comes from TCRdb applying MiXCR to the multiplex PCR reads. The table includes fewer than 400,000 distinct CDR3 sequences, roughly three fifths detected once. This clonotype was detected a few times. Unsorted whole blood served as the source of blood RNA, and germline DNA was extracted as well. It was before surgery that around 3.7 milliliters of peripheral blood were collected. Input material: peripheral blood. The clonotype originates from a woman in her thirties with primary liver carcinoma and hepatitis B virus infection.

CDR3 loop: CASSLRSAEETQYF. CDR3 in DNA: TGTGCCAGCAGCTTGCGTTCGGCCGAGGAGACCCAGTACTTC. V gene TRBV5-4 combines with J gene TRBJ2-5; D call uncertain. V gave up 1 base and J gave up 5 bases, with 12 bases separating them. CDR3 length: 14 amino acids. In germline, CDR1 is SGHNT, CDR2 YYREEE (reference sequence).